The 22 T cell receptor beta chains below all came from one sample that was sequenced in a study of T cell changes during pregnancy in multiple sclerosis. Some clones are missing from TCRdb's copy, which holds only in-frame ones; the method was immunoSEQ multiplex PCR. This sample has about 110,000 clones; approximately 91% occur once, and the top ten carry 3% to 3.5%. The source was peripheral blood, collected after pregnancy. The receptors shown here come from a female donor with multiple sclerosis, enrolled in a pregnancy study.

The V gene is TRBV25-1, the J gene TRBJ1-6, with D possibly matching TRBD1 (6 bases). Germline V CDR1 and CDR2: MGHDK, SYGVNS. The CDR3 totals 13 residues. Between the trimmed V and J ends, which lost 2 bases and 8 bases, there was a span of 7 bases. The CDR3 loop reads CASSENRDSPLHF. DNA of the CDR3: TGTGCCAGCAGTGAAAACAGGGATTCACCCCTCCACTTT.

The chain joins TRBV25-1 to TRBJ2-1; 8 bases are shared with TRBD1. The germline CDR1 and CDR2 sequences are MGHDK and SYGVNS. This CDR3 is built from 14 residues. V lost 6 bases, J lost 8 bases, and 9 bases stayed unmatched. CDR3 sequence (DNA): TGTGCCAGCAGCACAGGACAGGGTGGCGATGAGCAGTTCTTC. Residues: CASSTGQGGDEQFF.

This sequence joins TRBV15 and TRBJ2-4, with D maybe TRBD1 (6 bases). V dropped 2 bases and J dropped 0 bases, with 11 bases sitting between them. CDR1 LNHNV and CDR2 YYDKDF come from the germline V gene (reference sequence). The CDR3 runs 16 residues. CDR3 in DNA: TGTGCCACCAGCAGATCCCCGACAGGAGCCAAAAACATTCAGTACTTC. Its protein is CATSRSPTGAKNIQYF.

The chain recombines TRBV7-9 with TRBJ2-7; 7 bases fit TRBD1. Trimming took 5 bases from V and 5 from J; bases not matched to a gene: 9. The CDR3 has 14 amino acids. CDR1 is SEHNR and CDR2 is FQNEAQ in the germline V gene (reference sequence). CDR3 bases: TGTGCCAGCAGCATCCCGGGACAGCACGACGAGCAGTACTTC. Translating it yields CASSIPGQHDEQYF.

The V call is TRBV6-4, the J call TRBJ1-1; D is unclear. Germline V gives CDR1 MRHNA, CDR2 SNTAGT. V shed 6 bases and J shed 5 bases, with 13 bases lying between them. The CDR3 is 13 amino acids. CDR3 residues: CASRGTRETEAFF. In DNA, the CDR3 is TGTGCCAGCAGGGGTACCCGGGAGACTGAAGCTTTCTTT.

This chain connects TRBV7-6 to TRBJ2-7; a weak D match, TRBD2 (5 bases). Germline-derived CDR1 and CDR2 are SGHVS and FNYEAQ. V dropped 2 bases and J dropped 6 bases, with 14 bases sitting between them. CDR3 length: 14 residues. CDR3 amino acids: CASSLLREGSEQYF. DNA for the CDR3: TGTGCCAGCAGCTTATTGAGGGAAGGGAGCGAGCAGTACTTC.

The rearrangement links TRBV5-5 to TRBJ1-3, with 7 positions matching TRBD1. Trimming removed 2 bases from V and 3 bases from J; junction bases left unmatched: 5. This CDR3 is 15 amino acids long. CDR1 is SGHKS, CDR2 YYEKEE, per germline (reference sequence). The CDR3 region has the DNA TGTGCCAGCAGCTTAAGAGGGGGCTTTGGAAACACCATATATTTT. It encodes CASSLRGGFGNTIYF.

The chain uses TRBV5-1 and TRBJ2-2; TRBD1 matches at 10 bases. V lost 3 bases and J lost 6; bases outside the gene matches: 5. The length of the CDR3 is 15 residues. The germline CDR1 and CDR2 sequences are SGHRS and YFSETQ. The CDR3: CASSSRQGAPGELFF. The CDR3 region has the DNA TGCGCCAGCAGCTCCCGACAGGGGGCCCCCGGGGAGCTGTTTTTT.

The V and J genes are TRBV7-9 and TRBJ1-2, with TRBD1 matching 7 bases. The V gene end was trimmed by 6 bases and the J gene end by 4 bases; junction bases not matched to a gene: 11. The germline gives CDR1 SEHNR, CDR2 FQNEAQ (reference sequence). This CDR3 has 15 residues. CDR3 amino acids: CASRWDRTTPYGYTF. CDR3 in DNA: TGTGCCAGCAGATGGGACAGAACCACCCCCTATGGCTACACCTTC.

CDR3 loop: CASSLDRELDYGYTF. The CDR3 coding sequence is TGTGCCAGCAGCTTGGACCGAGAACTAGACTATGGCTACACCTTC. The chain employs TRBV5-6 and TRBJ1-2; D not resolved. This CDR3 comprises 15 residues. Trimming cost V 0 bases and J 3 bases, with 12 bases left between them. Germline CDR1 is SGHDT and CDR2 is YYEEEE.

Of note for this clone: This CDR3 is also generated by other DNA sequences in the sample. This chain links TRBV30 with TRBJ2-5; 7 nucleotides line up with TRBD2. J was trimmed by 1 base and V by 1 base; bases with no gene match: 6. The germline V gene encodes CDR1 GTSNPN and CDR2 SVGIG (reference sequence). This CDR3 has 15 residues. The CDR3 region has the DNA TGTGCCTGGAGTGGTGGCGGGGGAGCCCAAGAGACCCAGTACTTC. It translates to CAWSGGGGAQETQYF.

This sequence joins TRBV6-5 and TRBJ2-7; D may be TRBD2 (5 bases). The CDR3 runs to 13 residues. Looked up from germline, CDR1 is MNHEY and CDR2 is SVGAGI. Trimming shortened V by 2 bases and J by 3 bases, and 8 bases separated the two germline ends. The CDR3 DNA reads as TGTGCCAGCAGTTACCTGGGGAGCTACGAGCAGTACTTC. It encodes CASSYLGSYEQYF.

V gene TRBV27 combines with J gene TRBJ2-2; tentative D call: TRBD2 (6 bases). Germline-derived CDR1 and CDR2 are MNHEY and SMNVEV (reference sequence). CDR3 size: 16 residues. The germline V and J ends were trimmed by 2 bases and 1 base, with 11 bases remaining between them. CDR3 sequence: CASSLDRGRNTGELFF. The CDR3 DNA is TGTGCCAGCAGTTTAGACCGGGGGAGGAACACCGGGGAGCTGTTTTTT.

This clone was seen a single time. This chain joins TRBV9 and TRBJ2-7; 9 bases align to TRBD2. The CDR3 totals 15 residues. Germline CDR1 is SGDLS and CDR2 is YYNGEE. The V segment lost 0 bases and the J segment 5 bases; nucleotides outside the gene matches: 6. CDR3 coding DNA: TGTGCCAGCAGCGTAGGAGCGGGGGGACGGGACGAGCAGTACTTC. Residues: CASSVGAGGRDEQYF.

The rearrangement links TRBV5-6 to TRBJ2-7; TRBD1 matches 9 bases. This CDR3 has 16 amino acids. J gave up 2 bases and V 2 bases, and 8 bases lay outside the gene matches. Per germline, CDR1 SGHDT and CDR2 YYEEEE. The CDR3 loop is CASSFNRGLKTYEQYF. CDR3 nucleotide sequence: TGTGCCAGCAGCTTCAACAGGGGGCTGAAGACCTACGAGCAGTACTTC.

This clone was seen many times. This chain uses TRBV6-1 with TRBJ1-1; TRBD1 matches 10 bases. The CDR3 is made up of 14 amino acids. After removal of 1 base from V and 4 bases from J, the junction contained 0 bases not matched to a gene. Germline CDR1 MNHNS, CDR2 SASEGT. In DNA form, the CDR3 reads TGTGCCAGCAGTGAAGGGACAGGGGGCACTGAAGCTTTCTTT. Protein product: CASSEGTGGTEAFF.

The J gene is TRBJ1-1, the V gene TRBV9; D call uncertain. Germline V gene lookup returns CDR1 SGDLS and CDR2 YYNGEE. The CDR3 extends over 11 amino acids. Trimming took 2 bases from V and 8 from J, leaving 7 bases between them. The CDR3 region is CASSVGGEAFF. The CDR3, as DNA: TGTGCCAGCAGCGTTGGAGGAGAAGCTTTCTTT.

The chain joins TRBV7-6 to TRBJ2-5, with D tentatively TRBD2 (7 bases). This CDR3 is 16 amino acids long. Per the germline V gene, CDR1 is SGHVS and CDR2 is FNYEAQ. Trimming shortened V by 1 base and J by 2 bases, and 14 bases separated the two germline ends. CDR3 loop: CASSLGPRGGQETQYF. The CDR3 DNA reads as TGTGCCAGCAGCTTAGGCCCAAGGGGGGGACAAGAGACCCAGTACTTC.

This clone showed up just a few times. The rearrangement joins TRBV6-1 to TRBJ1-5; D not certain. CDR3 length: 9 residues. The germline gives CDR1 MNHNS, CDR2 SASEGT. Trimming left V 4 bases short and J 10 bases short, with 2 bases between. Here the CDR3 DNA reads TGTGCCAGCAGTGCACCCCAGCATTTT. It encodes CASSAPQHF.

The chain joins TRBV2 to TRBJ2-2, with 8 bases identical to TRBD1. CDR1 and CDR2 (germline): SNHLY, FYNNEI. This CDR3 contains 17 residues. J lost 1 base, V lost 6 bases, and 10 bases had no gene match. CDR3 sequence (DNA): TGTGCCAGCAGGCTGGGGGTCGACAGGGGGAACACCGGGGAGCTGTTTTTT. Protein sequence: CASRLGVDRGNTGELFF.

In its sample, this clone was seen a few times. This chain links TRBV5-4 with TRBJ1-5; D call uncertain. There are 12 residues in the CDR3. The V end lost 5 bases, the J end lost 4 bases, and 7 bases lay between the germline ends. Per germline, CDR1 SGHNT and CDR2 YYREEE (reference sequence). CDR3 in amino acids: CASSIRNQPQHF. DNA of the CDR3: TGTGCCAGCAGTATCCGGAATCAGCCCCAGCATTTT.

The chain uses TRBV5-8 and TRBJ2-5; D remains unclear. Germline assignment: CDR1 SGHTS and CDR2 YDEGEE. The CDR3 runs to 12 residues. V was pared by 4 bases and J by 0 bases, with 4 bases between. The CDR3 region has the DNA TGTGCCAGCAGCCCGTACCAAGAGACCCAGTACTTC. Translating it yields CASSPYQETQYF.